The clone carrying this T cell receptor (beta chain) came up many times. Its specificity is not known. It was from 2 million PBMCs stored at -80 C that the unsorted libraries were obtained. The cDNA was synthesized by means of template-switch 5'RACE, which was carried out with 10-nucleotide random UMIs. From the 5' RACE reads, TCRdb called clonotypes with MiXCR, one entry per CDR3 protein. The sample has 20,000 to 30,000 distinct CDR3 sequences; around 2.5% are singletons. Germline CDR1 reads SGHTA; CDR2 reads FQGNSA. V gave up 0 bases and J gave up 2 bases, with 12 bases separating them. The CDR3 totals 16 residues. This entry comes from a study of neurological immune-mediated disorders. Study-wide points: In HTLV-1-associated myelopathy, TCR clonal expansion was greatest, and in multiple sclerosis it was least, below healthy controls.

The sample consisted of PBMCs. The receptor was derived from a woman aged 50 to 60 with multiple sclerosis. The J gene is TRBJ2-3, the V gene TRBV7-2; perhaps D is TRBD1 or TRBD2 (6 bases each). The CDR3 reads CASSLAPGALTDTQYF. Written as DNA, the CDR3 is TGTGCCAGCAGCTTAGCTCCGGGGGCTCTCACAGATACGCAGTATTTT.